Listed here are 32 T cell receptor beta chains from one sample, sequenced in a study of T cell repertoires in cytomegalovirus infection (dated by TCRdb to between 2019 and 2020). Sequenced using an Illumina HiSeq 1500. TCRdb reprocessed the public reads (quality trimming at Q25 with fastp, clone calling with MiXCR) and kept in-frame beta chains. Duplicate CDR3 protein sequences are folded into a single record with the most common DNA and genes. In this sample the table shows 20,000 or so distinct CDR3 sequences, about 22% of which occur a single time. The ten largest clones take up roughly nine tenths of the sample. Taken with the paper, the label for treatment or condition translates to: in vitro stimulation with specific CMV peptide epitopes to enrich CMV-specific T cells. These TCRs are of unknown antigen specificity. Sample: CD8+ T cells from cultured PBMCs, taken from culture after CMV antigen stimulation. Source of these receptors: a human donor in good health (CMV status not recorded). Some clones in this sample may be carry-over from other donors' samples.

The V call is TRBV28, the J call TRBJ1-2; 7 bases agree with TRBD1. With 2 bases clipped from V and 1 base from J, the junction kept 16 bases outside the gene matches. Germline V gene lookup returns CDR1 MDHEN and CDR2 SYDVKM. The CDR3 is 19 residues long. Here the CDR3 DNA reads TGTGCCAGCAGTTTACCCCTTCAGGTTATTACAGGGGTTAACTATGGCTACACCTTC. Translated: CASSLPLQVITGVNYGYTF.

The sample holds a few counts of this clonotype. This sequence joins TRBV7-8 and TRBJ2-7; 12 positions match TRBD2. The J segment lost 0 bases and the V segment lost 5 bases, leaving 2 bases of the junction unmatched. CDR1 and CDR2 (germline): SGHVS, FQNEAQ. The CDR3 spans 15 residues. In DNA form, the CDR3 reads TGTGCCAGCAGCATACTAGCGGGGGGCTCCTACGAGCAGTACTTC. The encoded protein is CASSILAGGSYEQYF.

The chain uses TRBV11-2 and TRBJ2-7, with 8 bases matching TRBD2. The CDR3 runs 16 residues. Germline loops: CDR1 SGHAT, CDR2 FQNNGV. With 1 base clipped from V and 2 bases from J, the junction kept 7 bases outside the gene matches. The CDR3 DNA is TGTGCCAGCAGCTTAGGACTAGCGAAGGGAGCCTACGAGCAGTACTTC. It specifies CASSLGLAKGAYEQYF.

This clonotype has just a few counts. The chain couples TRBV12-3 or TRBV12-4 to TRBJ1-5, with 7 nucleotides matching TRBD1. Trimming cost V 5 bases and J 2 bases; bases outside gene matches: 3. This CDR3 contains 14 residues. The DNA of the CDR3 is TGTGCCAGCAGTCAGGGGGAAGGCAATCAGCCCCAGCATTTT. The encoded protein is CASSQGEGNQPQHF.

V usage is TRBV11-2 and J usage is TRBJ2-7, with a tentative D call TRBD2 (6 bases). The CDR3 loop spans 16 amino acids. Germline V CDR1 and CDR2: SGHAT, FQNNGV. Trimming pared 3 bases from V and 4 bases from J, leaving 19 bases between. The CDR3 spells CASSFGGYWTLYEQYF. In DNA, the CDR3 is TGTGCCAGCAGCTTTGGGGGGTATTGGACCCTTTACGAGCAGTACTTC.

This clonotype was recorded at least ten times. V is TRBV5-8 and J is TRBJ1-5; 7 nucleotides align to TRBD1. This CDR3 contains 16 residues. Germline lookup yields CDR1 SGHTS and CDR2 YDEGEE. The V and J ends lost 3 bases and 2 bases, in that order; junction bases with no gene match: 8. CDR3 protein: CASSYLIDRGNQPQHF. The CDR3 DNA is TGTGCCAGCAGCTACCTGATTGACAGGGGCAATCAGCCCCAGCATTTT. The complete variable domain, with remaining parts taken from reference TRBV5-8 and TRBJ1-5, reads EAGVTQSPTHLIKTRGQQATLRCSPISGHTSVYWYQQALGLGLQFLLWYDEGEERNRGNFPPRFSGRQFPNYSSELNVNALELEDSALYLCASSYLIDRGNQPQHFGDGTRLSIL.

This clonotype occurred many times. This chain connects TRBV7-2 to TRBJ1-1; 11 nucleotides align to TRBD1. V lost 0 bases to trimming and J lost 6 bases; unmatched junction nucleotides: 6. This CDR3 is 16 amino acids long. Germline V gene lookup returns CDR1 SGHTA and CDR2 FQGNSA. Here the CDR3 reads CASSLARTGGMPEAFF. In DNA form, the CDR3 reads TGTGCCAGCAGCTTAGCGAGGACAGGGGGCATGCCTGAAGCTTTCTTT. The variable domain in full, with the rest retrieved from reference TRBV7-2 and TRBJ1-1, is GAGVSQSPSNKVTEKGKDVELRCDPISGHTALYWYRQSLGQGLEFLIYFQGNSAPDKSGLPSDRFSAERTGGSVSTLTIQRTQQEDSAVYLCASSLARTGGMPEAFFGQGTRLTVV.

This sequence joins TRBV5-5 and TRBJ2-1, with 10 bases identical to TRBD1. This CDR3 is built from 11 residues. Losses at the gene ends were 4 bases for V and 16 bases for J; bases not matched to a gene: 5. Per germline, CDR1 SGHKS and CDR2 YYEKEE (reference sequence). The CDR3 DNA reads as TGTGCCAGCAGCCTCGGGACAGGGGAATTCTTC. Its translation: CASSLGTGEFF.

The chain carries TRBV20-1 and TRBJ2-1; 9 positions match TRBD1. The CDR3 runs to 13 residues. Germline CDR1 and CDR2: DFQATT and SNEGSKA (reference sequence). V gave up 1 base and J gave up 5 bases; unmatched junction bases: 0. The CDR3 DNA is TGCAGTGCTAGAGGGACAGGGGACAATGAGCAGTTCTTC. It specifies CSARGTGDNEQFF.

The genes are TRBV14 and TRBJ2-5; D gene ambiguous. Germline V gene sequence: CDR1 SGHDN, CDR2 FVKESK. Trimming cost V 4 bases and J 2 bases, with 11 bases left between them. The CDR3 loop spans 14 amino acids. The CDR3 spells CASSPRPQQETQYF. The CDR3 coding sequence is TGTGCCAGCAGCCCCCGGCCACAGCAAGAGACCCAGTACTTC.

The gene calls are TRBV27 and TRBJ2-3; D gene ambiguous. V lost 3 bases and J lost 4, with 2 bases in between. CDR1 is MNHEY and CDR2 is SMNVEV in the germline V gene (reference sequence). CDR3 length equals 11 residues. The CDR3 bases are TGTGCCAGCAGTTTGGCAGATACGCAGTATTTT. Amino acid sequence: CASSLADTQYF.

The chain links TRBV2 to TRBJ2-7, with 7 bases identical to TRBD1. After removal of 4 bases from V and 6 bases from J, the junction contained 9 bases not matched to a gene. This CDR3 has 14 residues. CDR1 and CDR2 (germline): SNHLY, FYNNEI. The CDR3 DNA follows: TGTGCCAGCAGTGTGGACAGGTACCTCCCCGAGCAGTACTTC. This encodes CASSVDRYLPEQYF.

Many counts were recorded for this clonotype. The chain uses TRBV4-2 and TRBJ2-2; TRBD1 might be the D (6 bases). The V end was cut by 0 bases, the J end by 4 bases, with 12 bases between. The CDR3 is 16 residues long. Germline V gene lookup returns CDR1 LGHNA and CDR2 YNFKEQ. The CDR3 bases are TGTGCCAGCAGCCAAGAGGAAGGACAGATCACCGGGGAGCTGTTTTTT. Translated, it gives CASSQEEGQITGELFF.

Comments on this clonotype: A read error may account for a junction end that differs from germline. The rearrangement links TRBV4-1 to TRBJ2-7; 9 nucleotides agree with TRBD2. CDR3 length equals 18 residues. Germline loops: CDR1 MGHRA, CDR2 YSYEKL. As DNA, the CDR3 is TGCGCCAGCAGCCAAGATCGGAGCGGGGGGACGGTGTTCTACGAGCAGTGCTTC. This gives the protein CASSQDRSGGTVFYEQCF.

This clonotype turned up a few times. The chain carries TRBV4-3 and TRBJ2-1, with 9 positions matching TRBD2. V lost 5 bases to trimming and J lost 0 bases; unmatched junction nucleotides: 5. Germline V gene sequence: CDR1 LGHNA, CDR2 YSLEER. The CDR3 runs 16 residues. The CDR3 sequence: CASSDLAGSSYNEQFF. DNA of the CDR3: TGCGCCAGCAGCGACCTAGCGGGGTCCTCCTACAATGAGCAGTTCTTC.

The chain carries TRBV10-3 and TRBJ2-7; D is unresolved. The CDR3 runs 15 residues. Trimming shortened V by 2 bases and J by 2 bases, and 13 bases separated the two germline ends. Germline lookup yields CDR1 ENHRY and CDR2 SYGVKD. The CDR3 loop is CAISEPQVGAYEQYF. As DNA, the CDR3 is TGTGCCATCAGTGAGCCCCAGGTCGGAGCCTACGAGCAGTACTTC.

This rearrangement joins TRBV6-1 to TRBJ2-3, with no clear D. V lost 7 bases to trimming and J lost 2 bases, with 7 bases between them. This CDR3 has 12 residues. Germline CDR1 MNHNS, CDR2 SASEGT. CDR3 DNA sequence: TGTGCCAGCACTCAGGACACAGATACGCAGTATTTT. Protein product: CASTQDTDTQYF.

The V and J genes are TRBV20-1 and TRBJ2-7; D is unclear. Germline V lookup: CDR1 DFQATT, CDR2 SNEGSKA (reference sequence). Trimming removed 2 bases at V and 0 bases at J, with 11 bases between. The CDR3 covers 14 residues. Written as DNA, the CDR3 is TGCAGTGCTAGAAAAGATTTCTCCTCCTACGAGCAGTACTTC. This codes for CSARKDFSSYEQYF.

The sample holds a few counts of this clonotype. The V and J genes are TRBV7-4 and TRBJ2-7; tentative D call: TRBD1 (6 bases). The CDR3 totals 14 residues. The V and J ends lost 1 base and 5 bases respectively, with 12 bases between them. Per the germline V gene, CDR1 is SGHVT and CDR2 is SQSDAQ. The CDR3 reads CASSLEGVRDEQYF. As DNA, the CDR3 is TGTGCCAGCAGCTTAGAGGGGGTTCGGGACGAGCAGTACTTC.

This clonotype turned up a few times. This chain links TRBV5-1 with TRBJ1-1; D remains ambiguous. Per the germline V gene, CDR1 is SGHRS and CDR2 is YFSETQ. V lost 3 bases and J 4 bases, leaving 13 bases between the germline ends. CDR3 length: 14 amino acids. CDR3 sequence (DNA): TGCGCCAGCAGCTACGGACGTACTGTCACTGAAGCTTTCTTT. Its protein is CASSYGRTVTEAFF.

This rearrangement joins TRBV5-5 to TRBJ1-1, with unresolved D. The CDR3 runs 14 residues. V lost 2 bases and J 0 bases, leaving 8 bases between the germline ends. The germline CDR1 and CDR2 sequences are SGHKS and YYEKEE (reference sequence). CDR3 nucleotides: TGTGCCAGCAGCTTACCGGGCTTGAACACTGAAGCTTTCTTT. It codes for CASSLPGLNTEAFF. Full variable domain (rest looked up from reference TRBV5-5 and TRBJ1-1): DAGVTQSPTHLIKTRGQQVTLRCSPISGHKSVSWYQQVLGQGPQFIFQYYEKEERGRGNFPDRFSARQFPNYSSELNVNALLLGDSALYLCASSLPGLNTEAFFGQGTRLTVV.

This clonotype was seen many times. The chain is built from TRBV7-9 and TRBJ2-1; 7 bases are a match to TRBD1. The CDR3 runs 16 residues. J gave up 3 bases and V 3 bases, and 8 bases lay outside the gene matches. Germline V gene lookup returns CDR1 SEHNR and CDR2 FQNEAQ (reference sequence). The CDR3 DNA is TGTGCCAGCAGCTTCTTCTTACAGGGGCTCTACAATGAGCAGTTCTTC. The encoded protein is CASSFFLQGLYNEQFF. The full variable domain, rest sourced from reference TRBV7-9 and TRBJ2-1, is DTGVSQNPRHKITKRGQNVTFRCDPISEHNRLYWYRQTLGQGPEFLTYFQNEAQLEKSRLLSDRFSAERPKGSFSTLEIQRTEQGDSAMYLCASSFFLQGLYNEQFFGPGTRLTVL.

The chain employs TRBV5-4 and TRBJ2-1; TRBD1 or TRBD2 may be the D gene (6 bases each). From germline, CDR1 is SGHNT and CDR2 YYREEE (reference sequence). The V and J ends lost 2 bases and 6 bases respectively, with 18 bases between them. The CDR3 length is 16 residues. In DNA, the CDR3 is TGTGCCAGCAGCTTCCTCGGAGGGGGAGTCCTCAATGAGCAGTTCTTC. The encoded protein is CASSFLGGGVLNEQFF.

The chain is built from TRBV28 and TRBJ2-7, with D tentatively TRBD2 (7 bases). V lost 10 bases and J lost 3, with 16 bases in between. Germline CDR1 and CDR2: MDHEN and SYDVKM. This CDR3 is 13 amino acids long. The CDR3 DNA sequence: TGTGCCACCCAGCGGGACATTAACTACGAGCAGTACTTC. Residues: CATQRDINYEQYF.

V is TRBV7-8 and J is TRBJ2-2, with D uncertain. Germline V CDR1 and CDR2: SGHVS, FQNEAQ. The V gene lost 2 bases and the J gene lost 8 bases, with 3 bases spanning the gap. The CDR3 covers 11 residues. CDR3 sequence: CASSLRGELFF. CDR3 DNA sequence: TGTGCCAGCAGCTTACGAGGGGAGCTGTTTTTT.

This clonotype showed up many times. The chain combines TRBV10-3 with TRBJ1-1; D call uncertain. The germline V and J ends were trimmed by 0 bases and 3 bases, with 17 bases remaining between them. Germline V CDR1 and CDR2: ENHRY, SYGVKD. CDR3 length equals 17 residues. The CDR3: CAISESTSLGIYTEAFF. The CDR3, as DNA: TGTGCCATCAGTGAGTCAACTTCCCTCGGGATTTACACTGAAGCTTTCTTT.

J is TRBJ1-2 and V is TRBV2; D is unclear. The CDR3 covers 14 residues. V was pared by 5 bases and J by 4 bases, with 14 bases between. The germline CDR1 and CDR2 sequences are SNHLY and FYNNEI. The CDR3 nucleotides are TGTGCCAGCAGTCAGGAGCCTCGGGGCTATGGCTACACCTTC. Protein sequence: CASSQEPRGYGYTF.

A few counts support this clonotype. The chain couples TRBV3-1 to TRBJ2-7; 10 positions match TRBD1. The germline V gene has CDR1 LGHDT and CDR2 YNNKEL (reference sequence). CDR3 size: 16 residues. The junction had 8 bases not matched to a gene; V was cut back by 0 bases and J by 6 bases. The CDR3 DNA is TGTGCCAGCAGCCAAGATCCCGGGACAGGGGCGATCGAGCAGTACTTC. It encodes CASSQDPGTGAIEQYF.

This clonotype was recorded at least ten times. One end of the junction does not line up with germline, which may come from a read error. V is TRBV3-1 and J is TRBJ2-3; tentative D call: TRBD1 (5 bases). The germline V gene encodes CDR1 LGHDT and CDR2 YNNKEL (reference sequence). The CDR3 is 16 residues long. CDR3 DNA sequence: TGTGCCAGCAGTCAAGGAACAGGTACTAGCACAGATACGCAGTATTTT. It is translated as CASSQGTGTSTDTQYF.

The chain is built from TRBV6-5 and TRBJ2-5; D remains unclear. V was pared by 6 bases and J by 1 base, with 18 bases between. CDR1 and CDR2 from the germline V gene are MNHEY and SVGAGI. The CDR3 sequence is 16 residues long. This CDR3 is CASSRSTGPLQETQYF. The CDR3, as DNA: TGTGCCAGCAGCCGCTCGACGGGCCCTCTCCAAGAGACCCAGTACTTC.

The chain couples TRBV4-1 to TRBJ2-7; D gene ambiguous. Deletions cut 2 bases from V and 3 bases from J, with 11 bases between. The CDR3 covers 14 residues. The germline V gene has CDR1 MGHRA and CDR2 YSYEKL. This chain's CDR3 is CASSQSIGDYEQYF. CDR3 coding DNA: TGCGCCAGCAGCCAATCGATAGGCGACTACGAGCAGTACTTC.

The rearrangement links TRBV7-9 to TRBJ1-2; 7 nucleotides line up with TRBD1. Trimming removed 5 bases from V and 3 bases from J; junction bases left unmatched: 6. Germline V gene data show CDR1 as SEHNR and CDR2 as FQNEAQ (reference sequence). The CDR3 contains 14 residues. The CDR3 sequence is CASSPGTDHYGYTF. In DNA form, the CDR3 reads TGTGCCAGCAGCCCAGGGACAGATCACTATGGCTACACCTTC.